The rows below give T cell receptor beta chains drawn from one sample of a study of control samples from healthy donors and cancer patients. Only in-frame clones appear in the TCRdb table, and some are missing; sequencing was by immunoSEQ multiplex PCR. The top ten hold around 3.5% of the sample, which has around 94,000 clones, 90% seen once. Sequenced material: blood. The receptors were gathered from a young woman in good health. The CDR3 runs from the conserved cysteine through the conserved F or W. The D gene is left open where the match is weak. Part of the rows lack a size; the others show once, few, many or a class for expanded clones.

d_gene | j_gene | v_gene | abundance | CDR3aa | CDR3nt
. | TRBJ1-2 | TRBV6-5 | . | CASLGGASPLYGYTF | TGTGCCTCTTTGGGAGGGGCTTCGCCCCTTTATGGCTACACCTTC
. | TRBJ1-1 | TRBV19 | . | CASRSGRSNTEAFF | TGTGCCAGTAGATCGGGACGGTCGAACACTGAAGCTTTCTTT
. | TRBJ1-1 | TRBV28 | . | CASSLGLNTEAFF | TGTGCCAGCAGTTTAGGGTTGAACACTGAAGCTTTCTTT
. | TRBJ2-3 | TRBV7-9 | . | CASSLVVGAKKDTQYF | TGTGCCAGCAGCTTAGTTGTGGGGGCCAAGAAAGATACGCAGTATTTT
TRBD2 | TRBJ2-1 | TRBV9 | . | CASSVGGSGLNEQFF | TGTGCCAGCAGCGTAGGAGGTAGCGGGCTGAATGAGCAGTTCTTC
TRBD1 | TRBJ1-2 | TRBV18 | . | CASSPGQGSDGYTF | TGTGCCAGCTCACCCGGACAGGGGTCGGATGGCTACACCTTC
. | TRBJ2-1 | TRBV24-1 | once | CATAPPAFEEQFF | TGTGCCACCGCCCCCCCGGCTTTCGAGGAGCAGTTCTTC
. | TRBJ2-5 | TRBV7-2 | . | CASSLVYLGSETQYF | TGTGCCAGCAGCTTAGTTTATCTGGGGTCAGAGACCCAGTACTTC
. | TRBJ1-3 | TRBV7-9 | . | CASSSPFWASVRNTIYF | TGTGCCAGCAGCTCCCCATTCTGGGCGTCCGTCCGAAACACCATATATTTT
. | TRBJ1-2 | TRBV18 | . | CASSPPPLRRADYGYTF | TGTGCCAGCTCACCCCCCCCGCTACGCAGGGCGGACTATGGCTACACCTTC
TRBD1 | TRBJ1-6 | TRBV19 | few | CASSLRGPSSYNSPLHF | TGTGCCAGTAGTCTCAGGGGGCCCAGCTCCTATAATTCACCCCTCCACTTT
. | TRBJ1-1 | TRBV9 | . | CASSPLPDGLRFRAFF | TGTGCCAGCAGCCCACTTCCGGACGGCCTCCGCTTTAGGGCTTTCTTT